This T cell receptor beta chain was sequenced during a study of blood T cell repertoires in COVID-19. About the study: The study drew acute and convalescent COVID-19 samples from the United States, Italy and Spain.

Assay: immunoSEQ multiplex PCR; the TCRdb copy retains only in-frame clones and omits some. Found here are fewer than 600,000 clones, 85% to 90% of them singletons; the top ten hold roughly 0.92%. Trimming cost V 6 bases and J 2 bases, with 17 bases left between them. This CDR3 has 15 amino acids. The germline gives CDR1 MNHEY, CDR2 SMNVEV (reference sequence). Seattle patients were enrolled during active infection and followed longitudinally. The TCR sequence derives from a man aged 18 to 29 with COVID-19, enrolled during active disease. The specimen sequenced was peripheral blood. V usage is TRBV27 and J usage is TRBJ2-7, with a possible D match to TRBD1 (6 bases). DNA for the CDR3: TGTGCCAGCAGGTGGGGGCAGGGCCCAACCTACGAGCAGTACTTC. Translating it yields CASRWGQGPTYEQYF.